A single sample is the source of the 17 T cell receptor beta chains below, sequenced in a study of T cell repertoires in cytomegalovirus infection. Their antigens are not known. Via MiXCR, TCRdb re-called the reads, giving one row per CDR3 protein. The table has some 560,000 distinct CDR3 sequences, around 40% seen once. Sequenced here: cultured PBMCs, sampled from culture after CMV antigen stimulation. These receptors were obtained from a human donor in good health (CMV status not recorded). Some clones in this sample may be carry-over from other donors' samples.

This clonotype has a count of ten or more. In nucleotides, the CDR3 is TGTGCCAGCAGCTTAGGCGACACCGGGGAGCTGTTTTTT. This sequence encodes CASSLGDTGELFF. The chain joins TRBV7-8 to TRBJ2-2; no firm D call. V lost 1 base and J lost 3, with 3 bases in between. The CDR3 sequence is 13 residues long. Germline assignment: CDR1 SGHVS and CDR2 FQNEAQ.

CDR3 protein: CSANAGTVYGYTF. CDR3 sequence (DNA): TGCAGTGCCAACGCCGGGACCGTGTATGGCTACACCTTC. This chain connects TRBV20-1 to TRBJ1-2, with D perhaps TRBD1 (5 bases). The CDR3 extends over 13 amino acids. Trimming took 6 bases from V and 5 from J, leaving 16 bases between them. Germline lookup yields CDR1 DFQATT and CDR2 SNEGSKA (reference sequence).

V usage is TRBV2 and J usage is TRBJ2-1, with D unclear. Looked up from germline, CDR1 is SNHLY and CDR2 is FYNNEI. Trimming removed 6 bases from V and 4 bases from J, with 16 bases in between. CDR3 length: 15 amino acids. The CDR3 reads CASRETWGTYNEQFF. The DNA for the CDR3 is TGTGCCAGCAGGGAGACGTGGGGAACTTACAATGAGCAGTTCTTC.

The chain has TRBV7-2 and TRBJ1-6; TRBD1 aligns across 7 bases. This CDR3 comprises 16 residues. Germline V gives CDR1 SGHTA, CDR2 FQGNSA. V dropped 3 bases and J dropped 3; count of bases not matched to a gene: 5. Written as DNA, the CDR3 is TGTGCCAGCAGCTTGGGGGGGACAGTCTATAATTCACCCCTCCACTTT. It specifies CASSLGGTVYNSPLHF.

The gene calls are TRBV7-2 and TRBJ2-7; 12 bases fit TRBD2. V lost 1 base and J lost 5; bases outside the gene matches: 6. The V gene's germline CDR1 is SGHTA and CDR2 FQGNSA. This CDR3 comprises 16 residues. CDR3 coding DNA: TGTGCCAGCAGCTTAGGGGCTAGCGGGAGGGCCGACGAGCAGTACTTC. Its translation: CASSLGASGRADEQYF.

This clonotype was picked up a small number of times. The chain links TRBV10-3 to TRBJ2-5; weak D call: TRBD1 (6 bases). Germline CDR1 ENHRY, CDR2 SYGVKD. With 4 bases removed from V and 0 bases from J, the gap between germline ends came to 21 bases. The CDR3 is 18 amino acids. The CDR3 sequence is CAISGGSVADRYQETQYF. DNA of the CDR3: TGTGCCATCAGTGGGGGTTCAGTGGCAGACAGGTACCAAGAGACCCAGTACTTC.

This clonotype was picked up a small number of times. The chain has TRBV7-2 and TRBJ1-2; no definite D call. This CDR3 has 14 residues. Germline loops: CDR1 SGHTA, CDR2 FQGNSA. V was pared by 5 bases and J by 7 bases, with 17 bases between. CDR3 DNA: TGTGCCAGCAGCCCAACCCCAACCGCCGGTGGCTACACCTTC. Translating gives CASSPTPTAGGYTF.

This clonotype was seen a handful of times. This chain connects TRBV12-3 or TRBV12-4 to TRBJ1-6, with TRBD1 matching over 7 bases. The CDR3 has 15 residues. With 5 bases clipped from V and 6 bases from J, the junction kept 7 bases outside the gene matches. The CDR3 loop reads CASSPIGTVNSPLHF. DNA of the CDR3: TGTGCCAGCAGTCCCATAGGGACAGTTAATTCACCCCTCCACTTT.

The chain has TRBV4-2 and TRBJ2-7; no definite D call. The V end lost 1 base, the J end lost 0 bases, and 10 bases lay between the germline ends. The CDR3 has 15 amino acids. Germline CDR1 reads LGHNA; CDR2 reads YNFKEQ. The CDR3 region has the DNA TGTGCCAGCAGCCAAGTTGGGAAGAGCTCCTACGAGCAGTACTTC. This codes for CASSQVGKSSYEQYF.

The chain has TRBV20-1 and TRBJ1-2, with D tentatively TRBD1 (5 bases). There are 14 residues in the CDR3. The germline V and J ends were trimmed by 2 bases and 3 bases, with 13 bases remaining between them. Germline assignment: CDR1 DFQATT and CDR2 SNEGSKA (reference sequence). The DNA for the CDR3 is TGCAGTGCTAGACGGGGGACGCTCGACTATGGCTACACCTTC. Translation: CSARRGTLDYGYTF.

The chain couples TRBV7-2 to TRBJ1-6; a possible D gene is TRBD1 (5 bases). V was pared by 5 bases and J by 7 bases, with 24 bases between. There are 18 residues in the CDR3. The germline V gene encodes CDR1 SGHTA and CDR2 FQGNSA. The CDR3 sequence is CASSRWGSIRVGNSPLHF. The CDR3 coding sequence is TGTGCCAGCAGCCGTTGGGGGAGCATTAGGGTGGGGAATTCACCCCTCCACTTT.

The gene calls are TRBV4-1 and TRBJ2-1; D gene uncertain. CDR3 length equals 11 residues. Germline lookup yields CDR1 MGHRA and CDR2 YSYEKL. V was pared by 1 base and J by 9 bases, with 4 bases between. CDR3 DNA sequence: TGCGCCAGCAGCCAAGGATTTGAGCAGTTCTTC. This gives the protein CASSQGFEQFF.

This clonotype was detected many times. For the CDR3, the DNA is TGTGCCAGCAGCTTTCCGAATGAAAAACTGTTTTTT. It is translated as CASSFPNEKLFF. The chain is built from TRBV7-2 and TRBJ1-4; D unresolved. Germline CDR1 and CDR2: SGHTA and FQGNSA. Deletions cut 3 bases from V and 5 bases from J, with 4 bases between. The CDR3 consists of 12 residues.

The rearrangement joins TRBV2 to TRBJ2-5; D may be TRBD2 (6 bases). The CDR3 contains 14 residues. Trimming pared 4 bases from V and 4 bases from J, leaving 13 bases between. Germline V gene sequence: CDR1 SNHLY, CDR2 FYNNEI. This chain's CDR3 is CASSGGVGGETQYF. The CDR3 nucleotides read TGTGCCAGCAGTGGCGGGGTTGGGGGAGAGACCCAGTACTTC.

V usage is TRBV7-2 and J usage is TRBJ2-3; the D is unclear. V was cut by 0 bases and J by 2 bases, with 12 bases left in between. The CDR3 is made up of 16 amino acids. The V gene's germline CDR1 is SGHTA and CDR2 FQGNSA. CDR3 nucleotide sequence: TGTGCCAGCAGCTTAGCCACAGCATTGTACACAGATACGCAGTATTTT. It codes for CASSLATALYTDTQYF.

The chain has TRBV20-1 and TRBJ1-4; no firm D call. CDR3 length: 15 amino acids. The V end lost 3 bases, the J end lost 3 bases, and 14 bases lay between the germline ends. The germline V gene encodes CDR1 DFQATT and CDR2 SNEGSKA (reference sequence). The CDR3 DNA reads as TGCAGTGCTAGTAACCGGGAATGGGCTAATGAAAAACTGTTTTTT. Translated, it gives CSASNREWANEKLFF.

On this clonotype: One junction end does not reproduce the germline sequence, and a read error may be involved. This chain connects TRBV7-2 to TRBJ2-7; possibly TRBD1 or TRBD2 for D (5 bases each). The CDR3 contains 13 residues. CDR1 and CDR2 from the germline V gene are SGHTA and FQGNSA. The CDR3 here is CASSKLSGASIHF. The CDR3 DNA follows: TGTGCCAGCAGCAAGCTATCCGGGGCGTCAATCCACTTC.